The sample holds a few counts of the clone carrying this T cell receptor (beta chain). Authors' methods: Estimated nucleated cell counts came from reference gene primer amplification. Generated by immunoSEQ multiplex PCR, the TCRdb table keeps only in-frame clones and is missing some. V, J and clone size reflect that table, while D and trimming were determined from the DNA. This table has 130,000 to 150,000 clones, roughly 80% appearing once. This specimen belongs to a study of blood T cell repertoires in COVID-19. About the study: The samples span acute and convalescent COVID-19 from the United States, Italy and Spain. Sources were T cells, B-cell-depleted T cells, or PBMCs; the material itself was cDNA or gDNA.

The V gene's germline CDR1 is KGHSH and CDR2 LQKENI. V lost 3 bases, J lost 1 base, and 9 bases lay in between. The CDR3 runs 14 residues. The V gene is TRBV18, the J gene TRBJ1-2; the D is unclear. The material sequenced was peripheral blood. This receptor was identified in a woman between 40 and 55 years old with active or convalescent COVID-19. The CDR3 is CASSPGGNNYGYTF. The DNA for the CDR3 is TGTGCCAGCTCACCGGGAGGGAATAACTATGGCTACACCTTC.